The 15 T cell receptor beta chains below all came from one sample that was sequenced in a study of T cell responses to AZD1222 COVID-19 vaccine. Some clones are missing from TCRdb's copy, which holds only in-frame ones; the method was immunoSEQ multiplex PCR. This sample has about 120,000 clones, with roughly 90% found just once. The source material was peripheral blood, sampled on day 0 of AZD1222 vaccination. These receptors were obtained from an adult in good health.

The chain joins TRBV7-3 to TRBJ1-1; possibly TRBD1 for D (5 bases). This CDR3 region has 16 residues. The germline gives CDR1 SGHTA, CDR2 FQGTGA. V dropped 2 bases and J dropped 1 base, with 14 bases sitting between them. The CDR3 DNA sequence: TGTGCCAGCAGCTTAGTGACAGTTCGGGCGAACACTGAAGCTTTCTTT. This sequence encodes CASSLVTVRANTEAFF.

CDR3 loop: CASSVASGGGRYEQYF. The CDR3 DNA reads TGTGCCAGCAGCGTAGCTAGTGGCGGGGGGCGCTACGAGCAGTACTTC. This chain joins TRBV9 and TRBJ2-7, with 8 bases matching TRBD2. CDR3 length: 16 amino acids. The junction had 8 bases not matched to a gene; V was cut back by 0 bases and J by 3 bases. Germline CDR1 and CDR2: SGDLS and YYNGEE.

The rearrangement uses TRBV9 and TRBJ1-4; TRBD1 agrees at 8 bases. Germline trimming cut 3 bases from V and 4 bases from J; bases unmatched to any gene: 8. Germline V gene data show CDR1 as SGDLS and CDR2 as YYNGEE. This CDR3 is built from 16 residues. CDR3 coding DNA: TGTGCCAGCAGCGCCACCACAGGGGGGAGTAATGAAAAACTGTTTTTT. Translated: CASSATTGGSNEKLFF.

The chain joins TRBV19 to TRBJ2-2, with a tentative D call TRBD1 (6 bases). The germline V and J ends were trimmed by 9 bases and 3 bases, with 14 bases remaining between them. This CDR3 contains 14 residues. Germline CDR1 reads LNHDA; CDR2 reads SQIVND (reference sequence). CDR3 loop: CASGTFIDTGELFF. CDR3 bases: TGTGCCAGCGGGACATTTATTGACACCGGGGAGCTGTTTTTT.

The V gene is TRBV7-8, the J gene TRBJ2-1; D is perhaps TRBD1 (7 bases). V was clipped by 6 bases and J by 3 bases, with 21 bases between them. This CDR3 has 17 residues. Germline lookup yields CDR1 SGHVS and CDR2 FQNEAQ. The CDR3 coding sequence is TGTGCCAGCAGTATCTCTCCCGGGGGACAGATCTACAATGAGCAGTTCTTC. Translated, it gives CASSISPGGQIYNEQFF. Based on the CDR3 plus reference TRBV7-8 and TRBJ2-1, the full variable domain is GAGVSQSPRYKVAKRGQDVALRCDPISGHVSLFWYQQALGQGPEFLTYFQNEAQLDKSGLPSDRFFAERPEGSVSTLKIQRTQQEDSAVYLCASSISPGGQIYNEQFFGPGTRLTVL.

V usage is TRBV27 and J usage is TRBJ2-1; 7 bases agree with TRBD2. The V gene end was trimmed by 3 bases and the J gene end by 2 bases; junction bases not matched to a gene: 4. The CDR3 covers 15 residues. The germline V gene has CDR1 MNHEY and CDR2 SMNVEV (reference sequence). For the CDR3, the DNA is TGTGCCAGCAGTTTGGGGGGGAATCCCTACAATGAGCAGTTCTTC. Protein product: CASSLGGNPYNEQFF.

In nucleotides, the CDR3 is TGTGCCAGCAGTTCTACGGTGAACACTGAAGCTTTCTTT. It is translated as CASSSTVNTEAFF. This chain uses TRBV6-5 with TRBJ1-1; D uncertain. Germline loops: CDR1 MNHEY, CDR2 SVGAGI. There are 13 residues in the CDR3. Deletions cut 4 bases from V and 0 bases from J, with 6 bases between.

This chain's CDR3 is CASTTWTGSNTEAFF. As DNA, the CDR3 is TGTGCCAGCACCACCTGGACAGGGTCGAACACTGAAGCTTTCTTT. This chain links TRBV6-6 with TRBJ1-1, with 8 bases identical to TRBD1. CDR3 length: 15 residues. V shed 7 bases, J shed 1 base, and the junction held 8 bases outside the gene matches. Germline CDR1 and CDR2: MNHNY and SVGAGI (reference sequence).

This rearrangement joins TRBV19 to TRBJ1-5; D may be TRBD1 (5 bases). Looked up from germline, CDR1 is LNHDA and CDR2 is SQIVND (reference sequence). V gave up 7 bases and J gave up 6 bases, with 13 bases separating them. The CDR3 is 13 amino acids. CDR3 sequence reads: CASTASGIQPQHF. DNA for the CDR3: TGTGCCAGTACCGCGTCAGGGATTCAGCCCCAGCATTTT.

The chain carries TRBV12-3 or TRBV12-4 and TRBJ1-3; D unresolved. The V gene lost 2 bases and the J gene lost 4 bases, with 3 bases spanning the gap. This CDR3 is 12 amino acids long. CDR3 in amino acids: CASSLLGNTIYF. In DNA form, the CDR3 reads TGTGCCAGCAGTTTACTGGGAAACACCATATATTTT.

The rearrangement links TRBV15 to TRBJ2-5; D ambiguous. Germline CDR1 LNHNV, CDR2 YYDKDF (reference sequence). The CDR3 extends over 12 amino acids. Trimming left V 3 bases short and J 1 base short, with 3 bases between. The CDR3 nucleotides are TGTGCCACCAGCAGCCTCCAAGAGACCCAGTACTTC. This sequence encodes CATSSLQETQYF.

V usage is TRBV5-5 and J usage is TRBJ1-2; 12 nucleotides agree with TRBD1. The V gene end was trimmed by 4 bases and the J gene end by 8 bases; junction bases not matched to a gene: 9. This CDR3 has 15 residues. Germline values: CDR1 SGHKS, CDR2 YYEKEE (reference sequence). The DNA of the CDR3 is TGTGCCAGCAGCCCCGGGACAGGGGGCATGCGGGGCTACACCTTC. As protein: CASSPGTGGMRGYTF.

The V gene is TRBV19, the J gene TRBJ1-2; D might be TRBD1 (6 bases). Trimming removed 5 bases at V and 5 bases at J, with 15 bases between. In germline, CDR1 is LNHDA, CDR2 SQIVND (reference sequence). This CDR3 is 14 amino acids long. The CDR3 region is CASSSRGLGYGYTF. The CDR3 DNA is TGTGCCAGTAGTTCCAGGGGTTTAGGGTATGGCTACACCTTC.

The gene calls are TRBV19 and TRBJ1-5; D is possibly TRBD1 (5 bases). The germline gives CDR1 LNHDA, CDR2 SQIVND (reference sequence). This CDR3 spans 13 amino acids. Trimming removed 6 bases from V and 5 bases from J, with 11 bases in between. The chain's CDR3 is CASRARAHQPQHF. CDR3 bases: TGTGCCAGTAGAGCCAGGGCGCATCAGCCCCAGCATTTT.

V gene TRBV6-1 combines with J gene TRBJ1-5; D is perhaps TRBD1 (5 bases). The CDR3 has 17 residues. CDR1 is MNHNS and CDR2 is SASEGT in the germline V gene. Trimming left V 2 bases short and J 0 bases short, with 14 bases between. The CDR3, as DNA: TGTGCCAGCAGTGAATTTGGACACGGTAATAGCAATCAGCCCCAGCATTTT. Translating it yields CASSEFGHGNSNQPQHF.